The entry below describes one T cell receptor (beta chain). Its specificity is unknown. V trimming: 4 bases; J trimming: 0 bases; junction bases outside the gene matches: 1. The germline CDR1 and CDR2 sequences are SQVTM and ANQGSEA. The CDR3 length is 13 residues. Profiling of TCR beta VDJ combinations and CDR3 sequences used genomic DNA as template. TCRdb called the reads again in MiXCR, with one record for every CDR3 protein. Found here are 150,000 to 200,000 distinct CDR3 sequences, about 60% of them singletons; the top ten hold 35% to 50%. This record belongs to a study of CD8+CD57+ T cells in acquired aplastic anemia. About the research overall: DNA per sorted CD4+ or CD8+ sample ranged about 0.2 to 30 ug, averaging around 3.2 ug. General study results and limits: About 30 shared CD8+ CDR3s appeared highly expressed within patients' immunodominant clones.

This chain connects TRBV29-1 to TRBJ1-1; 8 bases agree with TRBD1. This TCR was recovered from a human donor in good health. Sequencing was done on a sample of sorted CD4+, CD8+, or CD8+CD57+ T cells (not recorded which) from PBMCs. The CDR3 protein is CSVGDRLNTEAFF. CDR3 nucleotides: TGCAGCGTTGGGGACAGGTTGAACACTGAAGCTTTCTTT.